This record covers a single TCR beta chain. The antigen remains undetermined. These data come from a study of CD8+ T cells in alopecia areata. Extracted RNA was reverse transcribed, and the resulting cDNA served as sequencing template. Libraries were prepared by immunoSEQ multiplex PCR; TCRdb keeps only in-frame clonotypes and omits some of them. The sample has roughly 220,000 clones, approximately 70% seen once; the top ten hold 1% to 1.5%. General observations from the study: Scalp clonality, together with expanded CD8+ clones among the top 100, fell significantly with tofacitinib. Normal skin contains resident alphabeta T cells, and these are also sequenced in scalp samples.

Treatment: oral pan-JAK inhibitor, 5-10 mg twice daily. Alopecia areata patients provided lesional scalp punch biopsies and peripheral blood, both collected for the study. Researchers picked out CD4+ and CD8+ T cells from PBMCs by sorting. The germline CDR1 and CDR2 sequences are MGHDK and SYGVNS. This CDR3 is 15 amino acids long. Trimming left V 6 bases short and J 0 bases short, with 11 bases between. The sequenced sample was CD4+ T cells sorted from blood, obtained between weeks 44 and 45, from a patient treated with tofacitinib. The clonotype was recovered from a human donor with alopecia areata. The J gene is TRBJ2-2, the V gene TRBV25-1; tentatively, D is TRBD2 (5 bases). The CDR3 is CASRSDSANTGELFF. DNA of the CDR3: TGTGCCAGCAGAAGTGATAGCGCGAACACCGGGGAGCTGTTTTTT.